A single sample is the source of the 16 T cell receptor beta chains below, sequenced in a study of CD8 T cells in ankylosing spondylitis. MiXCR was run by TCRdb on the 5' RACE reads, yielding one entry per CDR3 protein. The sample consists of about 800,000 distinct CDR3 sequences, over 9.5% of them appearing once. Broader study findings: What seemed typical of ankylosing spondylitis blood was a TCR beta motif built from several highly homologous variants.

These TCRs are of unknown antigen specificity. Specimen: blood, either unsorted or a sorted T cell fraction (not recorded which). The receptors were gathered from a male donor with ankylosing spondylitis.

The chain has TRBV5-1 and TRBJ2-3; no definite D call. The V gene's germline CDR1 is SGHRS and CDR2 YFSETQ. V was pared by 6 bases and J by 6 bases, with 20 bases between. The CDR3 is 15 amino acids. Here the CDR3 DNA reads TGCGCCAGCACCATTCAGGCTATATTTGAGGATACGCAGTATTTT. This codes for CASTIQAIFEDTQYF.

The genes are TRBV2 and TRBJ2-1; D uncertain. Germline V gene lookup returns CDR1 SNHLY and CDR2 FYNNEI. This CDR3 is built from 14 residues. The V gene lost 4 bases and the J gene lost 0 bases, with 7 bases spanning the gap. For the CDR3, the DNA is TGTGCCAGCAGTGGGCTGGTCTCCTACAATGAGCAGTTCTTC. Translation gives CASSGLVSYNEQFF.

This clonotype was detected ten times or more. One end of the junction is discordant with germline, which a read error may explain. The V and J genes are TRBV5-1 and TRBJ2-3; 8 nucleotides match TRBD2. Germline loops: CDR1 SGHRS, CDR2 YFSETQ. The CDR3 runs to 13 residues. CDR3 loop: CASSFGGGDTQYF. DNA of the CDR3: TGTGCCAGCAGCTTTGGCGGGGGGGATACGCAGTATTTT.

The rearrangement joins TRBV25-1 to TRBJ2-2; 7 bases are a match to TRBD2. This CDR3 comprises 15 residues. Germline CDR1 and CDR2: MGHDK and SYGVNS. Unmatched junction bases numbered 11, after V lost 7 bases and J lost 6 bases. This CDR3 is CASTPGGGPPGELFF. CDR3 coding DNA: TGTGCCAGCACTCCGGGGGGAGGGCCGCCCGGGGAGCTGTTTTTT.

This clonotype was seen repeatedly, ten times or more. V is TRBV9 and J is TRBJ2-5; D gene ambiguous. The germline V and J ends were trimmed by 4 bases and 5 bases, with 15 bases remaining between them. From germline, CDR1 is SGDLS and CDR2 YYNGEE. The CDR3 loop spans 14 amino acids. In DNA form, the CDR3 reads TGTGCCAGCAGCCCCCGCTCCGATGGGGAGACCCAGTACTTC. This translates into CASSPRSDGETQYF.

This clonotype has a count of ten or more. This rearrangement joins TRBV9 to TRBJ1-1; possible D gene TRBD1, 5 bases. The CDR3 loop spans 15 amino acids. Trimming took 3 bases from V and 5 from J, leaving 17 bases between them. Germline CDR1 is SGDLS and CDR2 is YYNGEE. Here the CDR3 reads CASSEGTTSGTEAFF. CDR3 nucleotides: TGTGCCAGCAGCGAAGGGACCACCTCTGGAACTGAAGCTTTCTTT.

This clonotype was recorded at least ten times. The CDR3 region has the DNA TGTGCCAGCAGCCAAGGGATCGTGATAGACAGGGGGCCCCTCGAGCAGTACTTC. Translation: CASSQGIVIDRGPLEQYF. The rearrangement links TRBV14 to TRBJ2-7, with TRBD1 matching 10 bases. There are 18 residues in the CDR3. The V segment lost 1 base and the J segment 6 bases; nucleotides outside the gene matches: 15. Germline assignment: CDR1 SGHDN and CDR2 FVKESK.

CDR3 in amino acids: CASSHPAAVNYGYTF. In DNA, the CDR3 is TGTGCCAGCAGCCACCCCGCGGCGGTTAACTATGGCTACACCTTC. The chain couples TRBV4-2 to TRBJ1-2; D is ambiguous. The germline gives CDR1 LGHNA, CDR2 YNFKEQ. The CDR3 consists of 15 residues. Between the trimmed V and J ends, which lost 3 bases and 1 base, there was a span of 12 bases.

There are a few counts of this clonotype. This sequence joins TRBV11-2 and TRBJ1-4; 7 bases map to TRBD1. Unmatched junction bases numbered 7, after V lost 5 bases and J lost 4 bases. CDR3 length: 15 amino acids. Germline CDR1 and CDR2: SGHAT and FQNNGV. CDR3 region: CASSLRGLGNEKLFF. For the CDR3, the DNA is TGTGCCAGCAGCCTTAGGGGGCTTGGTAATGAAAAACTGTTTTTT.

This clonotype has a count of ten or more. This chain links TRBV5-1 with TRBJ2-1; 11 nucleotides line up with TRBD1. J was trimmed by 6 bases and V by 7 bases; bases with no gene match: 6. The CDR3 is made up of 14 amino acids. CDR1 and CDR2 from the germline V gene are SGHRS and YFSETQ. The CDR3 DNA reads as TGCGCCAGCGGCCGGGACAGGGGGGCCAATGAGCAGTTCTTC. Protein sequence: CASGRDRGANEQFF.

This clonotype was picked up a small number of times. The gene calls are TRBV7-8 and TRBJ1-5; D gene unclear. The ends were cut back, 4 bases at V and 2 bases at J, with 9 bases in the middle. CDR3 length equals 14 residues. The germline gives CDR1 SGHVS, CDR2 FQNEAQ. The CDR3 sequence: CASSSISGNQPQHF. CDR3 in DNA: TGTGCCAGCAGCTCGATCTCGGGCAATCAGCCCCAGCATTTT.

The chain has TRBV7-2 and TRBJ2-1; the match to TRBD2 covers 10 bases. Germline V gene data show CDR1 as SGHTA and CDR2 as FQGNSA. This CDR3 is built from 15 residues. V shed 5 bases, J shed 9 bases, and the junction held 10 bases outside the gene matches. In DNA form, the CDR3 reads TGTGCCAGCAGCCTTGGGAGCGGGAGGGCCACTGAGCAGTTCTTC. It encodes CASSLGSGRATEQFF.

The V gene is TRBV20-1, the J gene TRBJ2-6; no definite D call. There are 14 residues in the CDR3. From germline, CDR1 is DFQATT and CDR2 SNEGSKA (reference sequence). V lost 3 bases and J 3 bases, leaving 9 bases between the germline ends. The CDR3 DNA sequence: TGCAGTGCTAGCAGGATATTTGGGGCCAACGTCCTGACTTTC. Protein: CSASRIFGANVLTF.

Concerning this clonotype itself: Given a much more abundant clone one base away, this may be a read error. Written as DNA, the CDR3 is TGTGCCAGCAGTTTTGGGACAGGGGACAATCAGCCCCAGCATTTT. Translated: CASSFGTGDNQPQHF. This rearrangement joins TRBV12-3 or TRBV12-4 to TRBJ1-5; 10 bases agree with TRBD1. V dropped 3 bases and J dropped 3; count of bases not matched to a gene: 2. The CDR3 contains 15 residues.

V gene TRBV5-1 combines with J gene TRBJ2-1, with 9 bases that match TRBD2. The CDR3 runs 15 residues. Germline V gives CDR1 SGHRS, CDR2 YFSETQ. V lost 6 bases and J lost 5; bases outside the gene matches: 9. Here the CDR3 DNA reads TGCGCCAGCACTCACGCCCCTAGCGGGGACAATGAGCAGTTCTTC. It specifies CASTHAPSGDNEQFF.

This clonotype was seen more than once but under ten times. The chain uses TRBV6-5 and TRBJ1-2; weak D call: TRBD1 (6 bases). This CDR3 has 17 amino acids. Trimming stripped 0 bases from V and 6 bases from J, with 20 bases between. CDR1 MNHEY and CDR2 SVGAGI come from the germline V gene. The CDR3 reads CASSYSIGPGTRDGYTF. The CDR3 DNA sequence: TGTGCCAGCAGTTACTCGATTGGGCCCGGGACAAGGGATGGCTACACCTTC.